The following is a T cell receptor beta chain sequence with its context. Its matching antigen is unknown. The data were produced by immunoSEQ multiplex PCR, yet TCRdb's version contains in-frame clones alone and is incomplete. Of about 400,000 clones listed, 80% to 90% are singletons. Trimming stripped 2 bases from V and 6 bases from J, with 8 bases between. The germline V gene encodes CDR1 MNHEY and CDR2 SMNVEV (reference sequence). This CDR3 has 13 amino acids. The data were obtained in a study of cytomegalovirus exposure and HLA in healthy donors. Findings and limits, study-wide: Testing in vitro showed three CMV-associated chains specific for CMV antigens.

Sequenced input: PBMCs. The sequence came from a woman aged 18-35 years in good health and CMV-seronegative. The chain combines TRBV27 with TRBJ2-4; no firm D call. The DNA for the CDR3 is TGTGCCAGCAGTTTAGGGCCGCGAAACATTCAGTACTTC. Residues: CASSLGPRNIQYF.